The clone carrying this T cell receptor (beta chain) occurred a few times. Its antigen is unidentified. The PCR was carried out with 60 Vbeta primers and 13 Jbeta primers. Only in-frame clones appear in the TCRdb table, and some are missing; sequencing was by immunoSEQ multiplex PCR. The data contain approximately 160,000 clones, over 60% of them singletons. CDR1 LNHDA and CDR2 SQIVND come from the germline V gene (reference sequence). CDR3 size: 14 residues. Trimming left V 11 bases short and J 6 bases short, with 20 bases between. The data derive from a study of cytomegalovirus exposure and HLA in healthy donors. Findings of the study overall: For TCR beta chains, V- and J-gene trimming was later linked to a missense DCLRE1C variant. Being indistinguishable, some V segments were excluded, TRBV6-2 and TRBV6-3 among them.

Sequenced sample: PBMCs. This receptor was taken from a female donor in good health and CMV-seronegative. V gene TRBV19 combines with J gene TRBJ2-1; possibly TRBD2 for D (5 bases). The CDR3 bases are TGTGCCTCCACTTCCAGCGGAGGCATCAATGAGCAGTTCTTC. Residues: CASTSSGGINEQFF. The variable domain in full, with the rest retrieved from reference TRBV19 and TRBJ2-1, is DGGITQSPKYLFRKEGQNVTLSCEQNLNHDAMYWYRQDPGQGLRLIYYSQIVNDFQKGDIAEGYSVSREKKESFPLTVTSAQKNPTAFYLCASTSSGGINEQFFGPGTRLTVL.